This T cell receptor (beta chain) was documented in a study of blood T cell repertoires in COVID-19. Study-wide context: The analysed material was cDNA or gDNA that came from T cells, B-cell-depleted T cells, or PBMCs.

Produced via immunoSEQ multiplex PCR; TCRdb's table is partial and in-frame only. The sample yields about 240,000 clones, 65% to 90% seen once. The CDR3 consists of 13 residues. V lost 6 bases, J lost 3 bases, and 10 bases lay in between. This clone was counted a few times. The receptor comes from a woman in her seventies with acute or convalescent COVID-19. Sequenced sample: peripheral blood. The V and J genes are TRBV12-3 or TRBV12-4 and TRBJ2-3, with no clear D. The CDR3 sequence: CASSRMRTDTQYF. The CDR3 DNA sequence: TGTGCCAGCAGCCGAATGAGGACAGATACGCAGTATTTT.